This TCR beta chain is from a study of blood T cells in healthy people across ages. Study findings and constraints: Greater diversity and more naive CD4+ cells were seen in long-lived donors than in aged donors.

A remark on this clonotype: The antigen is unknown.

The authors ran a second PCR of about 7 to 12 cycles using a sample-barcoded 5' primer and a J-beta primer mix. TCRdb fed the 5' RACE reads into MiXCR, producing one record per CDR3 protein. The sample holds about 750,000 distinct CDR3 sequences; approximately 53% are singletons and the top ten take 40% to 50%. Germline CDR1 LGHDT, CDR2 YNNKEL (reference sequence). CDR3 length: 15 amino acids. The V end was cut by 3 bases, the J end by 3 bases, with 14 bases between. Collection of approximately 9.3 milliliters of peripheral blood was performed for each donor. J is TRBJ1-2 and V is TRBV3-1; a possible D gene is TRBD1 (6 bases). The sequence derives from a man aged 80 or over in good health. Sample: blood. Here the CDR3 DNA reads TGTGCCAGCAGCCAGGCCCCAGGGGCCGACTATGGCTACACCTTC. Its translation is CASSQAPGADYGYTF.